Detailed here is one TCR beta chain. In its sample, this clonotype was seen many times. Its antigen is currently not known. Base qualities are missing; no much larger clone stands one base away. The instrument given in TCRdb is Illumina HiSeq 1500. TCRdb redid the processing of the public reads, applying fastp at Q25 and MiXCR, and retained in-frame beta chains. Merged by CDR3 protein, the rows form single entries marked with the most common genes and DNA. The sample table records over 95,000 distinct CDR3 sequences; over 25% of these occur just once. Around 41% of the sample comes from the top ten. The sample belongs to a study of T cell repertoires in cytomegalovirus infection (dated by TCRdb to about 2019). For the wider study: Alongside well-studied HLA-B-restricted epitopes, the peptide stimulations were aimed at recently identified HLA-C-restricted CMV epitopes, whose presentation resists viral immunomodulation. The HLA type of each donor mattered for the analysis, because public TCR beta signatures pointed to carriage of CMV infection along with the matching HLA type. What the research found in general, with its limitations: In the ex vivo response, HLA-C-restricted CMV-specific TCR beta clonotypes were dominant, and in two of eight donors the single most frequent clonotype came from this HLA-C-restricted group. Carriers of CMV infection plus the relevant HLA type were discriminated by the cumulative frequency of public TCR beta family members in the study cohort and in an independent roughly 340-donor cohort.

The treatment or condition label on this specimen signifies: in vitro stimulation with specific CMV peptide epitopes to enrich CMV-specific T cells. Taken from cysteine to phenylalanine, the CDR3 has 13 residues. The entry retains the CDR3 DNA only, 39 bases that are in frame from base 1. The germline V gene supplies CDR1 MGHRA and CDR2 YSYEKL. V lost 4 bases and J lost 7 bases; the stretch between them is 11 bases long. This sequence originates from a human donor in good health (CMV status not recorded). Some clones in this sample may be carry-over from other donors' samples. The source was CD8+ T cells from cultured PBMCs, collected from culture after CMV antigen stimulation. This chain is built from TRBV4-1 and TRBJ1-5; a weak D assignment points to TRBD1 (5 bases agree). CDR3 loop: CASSRTLVQPQHF. The bases are TGCGCCAGCAGCCGGACATTAGTACAGCCCCAGCATTTT.